This T cell receptor beta chain comes out of a study of identical twins. The germline V gene encodes CDR1 MDHEN and CDR2 SYDVKM. Trimming took off 3 bases at V and 2 bases at J, with 11 bases between the two ends. The length of the CDR3 is 15 residues. Each CDR3 protein gets one entry after TCRdb re-called the 5' RACE reads with MiXCR. This table has fewer than 500,000 distinct CDR3 sequences, 13% to 15% appearing once. This clonotype was observed a handful of times. As yet, its antigen is unknown. Study-wide findings and caveats: Memory repertoires showed no such pattern, whereas abundant cord blood beta clonotypes carried fewer insertions. Sharing of beta out-of-frame sequences by twins showed a weaker excess. Models underpredicted monozygotic twin sharing of out-of-frame TCR alpha.

The sample was also linked to a second study, of yellow fever vaccine responses in identical twins. Per that study: Twins showed a vaccine T cell response that reportedly seemed partly convergent, partly personalized.

The V gene is TRBV28, the J gene TRBJ2-1; weak D call: TRBD2 (6 bases). Specimen: CD4+ T cells sorted from blood. This clonotype originated in a young woman in good health. The CDR3 reads CASSFDWEAYNEQFF. The DNA for the CDR3 is TGTGCCAGCAGTTTTGACTGGGAGGCCTACAATGAGCAGTTCTTC.